The rows below give T cell receptor beta chains drawn from one sample of a study of blood T cell repertoires in COVID-19. TCRdb's table, derived via immunoSEQ multiplex PCR, lists solely in-frame clones and lacks some. The table has 120,000 or so clones, around 86% seen once. Sequencing was performed on peripheral blood. Receptor source: a man aged 60-69 years with acute or convalescent COVID-19. The CDR3 runs from the conserved cysteine through the conserved F or W. Fields, in order: D gene, J gene, clone size, V gene, CDR3 DNA, CDR3 protein. A D gene is named only where the DNA matches it firmly. Size tells how often a clone was seen (once, few, many) or the class of an expanded clone, and some rows leave it out.

TRBD1	TRBJ1-2	.	TRBV27	TGTGCCAGCAGTCCGCGGGACAGGGGCGCCTCTAACTATGGCTACACCTTC	CASSPRDRGASNYGYTF
.	TRBJ2-2	.	TRBV28	TGTGCCAGCAGTTTTGGCAGGGGACGGGAGCTGTTTTTT	CASSFGRGRELFF
TRBD1	TRBJ2-1	once	TRBV7-3	TGTGCCAGCAGCTTAGGATCCAAGGGGGCGCTGGGTAATGAGCAGTTCTTC	CASSLGSKGALGNEQFF
TRBD2	TRBJ2-7	few	TRBV18	TGTGCCAGCTCACCACCGACTAGCGTGAGACGCGAGCAGTACTTC	CASSPPTSVRREQYF
.	TRBJ1-2	.	TRBV7-3	TGTGCCAGCAGCCCCCAGGGGACCCTCTATGGCTACACCTTC	CASSPQGTLYGYTF
.	TRBJ1-6	.	TRBV11-2	TGTGCCAGCAGCATACAGGGATCGCCCCACGAGGAAGATTCACCCCTCCACTTT	CASSIQGSPHEEDSPLHF
TRBD1	TRBJ2-7	.	TRBV9	TGTGCCAGCAGCGGGACAGGGATCGAGCAGTACTTC	CASSGTGIEQYF
TRBD2	TRBJ2-2	.	TRBV7-3	TGTGCCAGCAGCTTTAGCGGGAGGGACACCGGGGAGCTGTTTTTT	CASSFSGRDTGELFF
.	TRBJ2-6	.	TRBV29-1	TGCAGCGTCTACAGGAGCGGGGCCAACGTCCTGACTTTC	CSVYRSGANVLTF
TRBD1	TRBJ1-2	.	TRBV3-1/TRBV3-2	TGTGCCAGCAGCCCTGAGGGACAGGGGGCTCTCTATGGCTACACCTTC	CASSPEGQGALYGYTF
.	TRBJ2-7	.	TRBV21-1	TGTGCCAGCAGCAGGGCCCTCAGCTCCTACGAGCAGTACTTC	CASSRALSSYEQYF
TRBD1	TRBJ2-6	once	TRBV5-1	TGCGCCAGCAGCGAACCGGGACAGGGGGCGTCCGGGGCCAACGTCCTGACTTTC	CASSEPGQGASGANVLTF
TRBD2	TRBJ2-7	.	TRBV4-1	TGCGCCAGCAGGCAAAACGCGGGAGGGCAAATCTACGAGCAGTACTTC	CASRQNAGGQIYEQYF
TRBD2	TRBJ2-1	few	TRBV14	TGTGCCAGCAGCTTCCGTAGCGGGAGCACACACAATGAGCAGTTCTTC	CASSFRSGSTHNEQFF
TRBD1	TRBJ1-1	few	TRBV6-5	TGTGCCAGCAGTTTGACAGGGTCCGGCACTGAAGCTTTCTTT	CASSLTGSGTEAFF